The rows below give T cell receptor beta chains drawn from one sample of a study of T-cell reconstitution after alpha-beta-depleted transplantation in children. One entry per CDR3 protein, called by TCRdb with MiXCR from the PCR reads. There are 490,000 or so distinct CDR3 sequences in the sample; roughly an eighth occur only once, and 4.5% to 6% lies in the top ten. This specimen consisted of PBMCs from the stem cell graft donor, obtained from the stem cell graft. These receptors all come from a human donor who donated a stem cell graft to a child with combined immunodeficiency. CDR3s include the opening cysteine and the closing phenylalanine or tryptophan. The D gene is left open where the match is weak. Rows may omit the clone size; those that give it use once, few, many or a size class.

j_gene | abundance | d_gene | v_gene | CDR3nt | CDR3aa
TRBJ1-2 | few | TRBD1 | TRBV5-1 | TGCGCCAGCAGCCCTTGGACAGGGGACGGAAGCGGCTACACCTTC | CASSPWTGDGSGYTF
TRBJ2-1 | few | NA | TRBV21-1 | TGTGCCAGCAGCGAACTAGCCCTAGCGGGAGACAATGAGCAGTTCTTC | CASSELALAGDNEQFF
TRBJ1-1 | NA | NA | TRBV6-5 | TGTGCCAGCAGTTACGTGGGGGCGCAACCCATGAACACTGAAGCTTTCTTT | CASSYVGAQPMNTEAFF
TRBJ2-7 | many | TRBD1 | TRBV12-3/TRBV12-4 | TGTGCCAGCAACCTGGGACAGGTCCAGTACGAGCAGTACTTC | CASNLGQVQYEQYF
TRBJ2-7 | NA | TRBD1 | TRBV2 | TGTGCCAGCATGGGGACAGGGTGGTGGATTGAGCAGTACTTC | CASMGTGWWIEQYF
TRBJ1-2 | NA | TRBD1 | TRBV12-3/TRBV12-4 | TGTGCCAGCACCTGGACAGGGGACTATGGCTACACCTTC | CASTWTGDYGYTF
TRBJ2-2 | NA | NA | TRBV9 | TGTGCCAGCAGAAGTGGGCCGAACACCGGGGAGCTGTTTTTT | CASRSGPNTGELFF
TRBJ2-3 | NA | NA | TRBV29-1 | TGCAGCGTTGAAGAGGCCAGCACAGATACGCAGTATTTT | CSVEEASTDTQYF
TRBJ1-6 | NA | NA | TRBV6-1 | TGTGCCAGTCTAAATACAGGGTCCTCACCCCTCCACTTT | CASLNTGSSPLHF
TRBJ2-2 | many | NA | TRBV20-1 | TGCAGTGCTCGGGGAGGGAACACCGGGGAGCTGTTTTTT | CSARGGNTGELFF
TRBJ1-1 | few | TRBD1 | TRBV5-1 | TGCGCCAGCAGCTTGGCCGGGACAGCGATACATAACACTGAAGCTTTCTTT | CASSLAGTAIHNTEAFF
TRBJ2-1 | NA | NA | TRBV24-1 | TGTGCCACCAGTGATCCGGCCGGGGCCAATGAGCAGTTCTTC | CATSDPAGANEQFF
TRBJ2-1 | many | NA | TRBV29-1 | TGCAGCGTGTGGAGCAGTACTTACTCCTACAATGAGCAGTTCTTC | CSVWSSTYSYNEQFF
TRBJ1-1 | NA | NA | TRBV5-1 | TGCGCCAGCAGCACATCAGGATATGAAGCTTTCTTT | CASSTSGYEAFF
TRBJ2-1 | many | NA | TRBV6-4 | TGTGCCAGCAGCCGGGACACTCCGGAGGGTAATGAGCAGTTCTTC | CASSRDTPEGNEQFF
TRBJ1-1 | many | NA | TRBV3-1 | TGTGCCTCCCAAGGGGTTTGGAACACTGAAGCTTTCTTT | CASQGVWNTEAFF
TRBJ2-3 | many | TRBD2 | TRBV27 | TGTGCCAGCAGACTCAGGGCTAGCGGGGGGGCAGTAGATACGCAGTATTTT | CASRLRASGGAVDTQYF
TRBJ2-3 | NA | TRBD2 | TRBV7-9 | TGTGCCAGCAGCTCGACAACTAGCGGGAGAACAGATACGCAGTATTTT | CASSSTTSGRTDTQYF
TRBJ2-1 | NA | NA | TRBV24-1 | TGTGCCACCAGTGACCCGACACGGGGTCTTGAGCAGTTCTTC | CATSDPTRGLEQFF
TRBJ2-7 | many | NA | TRBV4-2 | TGTGCCAGCAGCCAAGGTACAGGGCAATACGAGCAGTACTTC | CASSQGTGQYEQYF
TRBJ2-7 | NA | NA | TRBV6-2/TRBV6-3 | TGTGCCAGCAGTTATCAGCCCACAGGGAATAAGGACGAGCAGTACTTC | CASSYQPTGNKDEQYF
TRBJ2-5 | few | NA | TRBV29-1 | TGCAGCGCGTTCAGTGGGGGCCAAGAGACCCAGTACTTC | CSAFSGGQETQYF
TRBJ1-3 | NA | NA | TRBV7-9 | TGTGCCAGCAGCTTATACCTGGATTTTGGAAACACCATATATTTT | CASSLYLDFGNTIYF
TRBJ1-3 | many | NA | TRBV7-2 | TGTGCCAGCAGCCCCCTTCCATCTGGAAACACCATATATTTT | CASSPLPSGNTIYF
TRBJ2-1 | many | TRBD1 | TRBV27 | TGTGCCAGCAGTTTCGGGGCAGGGGGCAATGAGCAGTTCTTC | CASSFGAGGNEQFF
TRBJ1-4 | NA | NA | TRBV12-3/TRBV12-4 | TGTGCCAGCAGTTTCAGGGTTAATGAAAAACTGTTTTTT | CASSFRVNEKLFF
TRBJ1-1 | NA | NA | TRBV7-2 | TGTGCCAGCAGCTTAGTTGCGGGGGCAACGAACACTGAAGCTTTCTTT | CASSLVAGATNTEAFF
TRBJ1-2 | NA | NA | TRBV11-2 | TGTGCCAGCAGCTTACTGGACGGCTATGGCTACACCTTC | CASSLLDGYGYTF
TRBJ1-6 | few | TRBD1 | TRBV7-2 | TGTGCCAGCAGCTCCATGGGGACAGGGGGTTCACCCCTCCACTTT | CASSSMGTGGSPLHF
TRBJ2-5 | NA | TRBD1 | TRBV7-2 | TGTGCCAGCAGCTACCCCAACAGGGGTGGTCAAGAGACCCAGTACTTC | CASSYPNRGGQETQYF
TRBJ2-7 | few | NA | TRBV28 | TGTGCCAGCAGTTACCTTGGTGGCTTCAGCTCCTACGAGCAGTACTTC | CASSYLGGFSSYEQYF
TRBJ2-1 | many | NA | TRBV12-3/TRBV12-4 | TGTGCCAGCAGACCTAGGGCCTACAATGAGCAGTTCTTC | CASRPRAYNEQFF
TRBJ2-3 | NA | NA | TRBV11-1 | TGTGCCAGCAGCTTATCCTCGTTAGTTACGCAGTATTTT | CASSLSSLVTQYF
TRBJ2-2 | many | NA | TRBV5-5 | TGTGCCAGCAGCTTAGGGACGGTCCCGAACACCGGGGAGCTGTTTTTT | CASSLGTVPNTGELFF
TRBJ1-1 | few | NA | TRBV12-3/TRBV12-4 | TGTGCCAGCAGTTTACAGGCAGGGAGAGCTTTCTTT | CASSLQAGRAFF
TRBJ2-4 | few | TRBD1 | TRBV24-1 | TGTGCCACCAGCCCGACAGGGGTTGGAGCCAAAAACATTCAGTACTTC | CATSPTGVGAKNIQYF
TRBJ2-7 | few | NA | TRBV2 | TGTGCCAGCAGTGAGAGGGTGTTGTCCTACGAGCAGTACTTC | CASSERVLSYEQYF
TRBJ2-1 | many | TRBD1 | TRBV5-1 | TGCGCCAGCAGCTTAGACGGACAGGGGGCCAATGAGCAGTTCTTC | CASSLDGQGANEQFF
TRBJ2-3 | few | TRBD2 | TRBV20-1 | TGCAGTGCCCAGCAGGCTAGCGGGTCCTGGGGCACAGATACGCAGTATTTT | CSAQQASGSWGTDTQYF
TRBJ2-7 | NA | TRBD2 | TRBV7-2 | TGTGCCAGCAGCTCCCCCGGGACTAGCCTTTACGAGCAGTACTTC | CASSSPGTSLYEQYF
TRBJ1-3 | NA | NA | TRBV20-1 | TGCAGTGCTAGAGACTTTCGGACGGTTCTGTTGGACACCATATATTTT | CSARDFRTVLLDTIYF
TRBJ2-7 | NA | NA | TRBV9 | TGTGCCAGCAGCCCCGGTGGGATGATCCACGAGCAGTACTTC | CASSPGGMIHEQYF
TRBJ2-5 | few | TRBD2 | TRBV12-3/TRBV12-4 | TGTGCCAGCAGCGAACCGGGACTAGCGGGGATCCAAGAGACCCAGTACTTC | CASSEPGLAGIQETQYF
TRBJ2-7 | few | TRBD1 | TRBV12-3/TRBV12-4 | TGTGCCAGCAGCGGGACAGGGAGTCCCTACGAGCAGTACTTC | CASSGTGSPYEQYF
TRBJ2-1 | NA | NA | TRBV27 | TGTGCCAGCAGTTTACTAGGACGGAGGGTCTACAATGAGCAGTTCTTC | CASSLLGRRVYNEQFF
TRBJ1-3 | NA | NA | TRBV3-1 | TGTGCCAGCAGCCAAGTTGGGGGGGACACCATATATTTT | CASSQVGGDTIYF
TRBJ2-1 | few | TRBD2 | TRBV5-1 | TGCGCCAGCAGCTTCAATAGCGGGGGAACCTACAATGAGCAGTTCTTC | CASSFNSGGTYNEQFF